These 30 T cell receptor beta chains were all obtained from the same sample, sequenced in a study of blood T cell repertoires in COVID-19. This table comes from immunoSEQ multiplex PCR, and its TCRdb copy is limited to in-frame clones, with some not included. Found here are roughly 87,000 clones, about 88% of them singletons; the top ten hold around a sixth. The sample was peripheral blood. These receptors were taken from a woman aged 55-75 years with acute or convalescent COVID-19.

This sequence joins TRBV5-1 and TRBJ1-2, with 7 bases lining up with TRBD1. CDR1 is SGHRS and CDR2 is YFSETQ in the germline V gene. The V and J ends lost 4 bases and 0 bases, in that order; junction bases with no gene match: 3. The CDR3 extends over 14 amino acids. CDR3 bases: TGCGCCAGCAGCGGGGGACAGTCTAACTATGGCTACACCTTC. This translates into CASSGGQSNYGYTF.

A few counts support this clone. V is TRBV19 and J is TRBJ1-5; 7 bases line up with TRBD1. The CDR3 extends over 15 amino acids. The trim removed 5 bases at V and 3 bases at J, leaving 7 bases unmatched. Germline CDR1 LNHDA, CDR2 SQIVND (reference sequence). The CDR3 region has the DNA TGTGCCAGTAGTCCCCCCGGGACAGTCAATCAGCCCCAGCATTTT. Translated, it gives CASSPPGTVNQPQHF.

The J gene is TRBJ2-5, the V gene TRBV5-1; 11 bases are a match to TRBD2. The germline gives CDR1 SGHRS, CDR2 YFSETQ. The CDR3 loop spans 16 amino acids. J was trimmed by 10 bases and V by 4 bases; bases with no gene match: 15. CDR3 in DNA: TGCGCCAGCAGCCCCCGACTAGCGGGGACCCCAGGGGACCAGTACTTC. Translated: CASSPRLAGTPGDQYF.

This clone was detected only a few times. The chain couples TRBV9 to TRBJ2-7; 9 bases fit TRBD1. In germline, CDR1 is SGDLS, CDR2 YYNGEE. Germline trimming cut 4 bases from V and 2 bases from J; bases unmatched to any gene: 4. The CDR3 covers 14 residues. CDR3 loop: CASSIDRGTYEQYF. CDR3 bases: TGTGCCAGCAGCATTGACAGGGGGACCTACGAGCAGTACTTC.

The chain carries TRBV7-9 and TRBJ2-3; D ambiguous. This CDR3 region has 14 residues. Trimming removed 1 base from V and 8 bases from J, with 13 bases in between. Per the germline V gene, CDR1 is SEHNR and CDR2 is FQNEAQ (reference sequence). CDR3 in amino acids: CASSLVPPLGTQYF. The CDR3 DNA reads TGTGCCAGCAGCTTAGTCCCACCCCTAGGTACGCAGTATTTT.

As for this clone: Mismatch with germline at one junction end may stem from a read error. The gene calls are TRBV7-9 and TRBJ2-7, with a tentative D call TRBD1 (6 bases). The CDR3 totals 13 residues. In germline, CDR1 is SEHNR, CDR2 FQNEAQ (reference sequence). As DNA, the CDR3 is TGTGCCAGCAGTTTAGAGGACAGTCACGAGCAGTACTTC. Encoded protein: CASSLEDSHEQYF.

The genes are TRBV9 and TRBJ2-5; unclear D gene. This CDR3 is 15 amino acids long. V lost 0 bases and J 2 bases, leaving 11 bases between the germline ends. The germline V gene encodes CDR1 SGDLS and CDR2 YYNGEE. The CDR3 loop is CASSVGLERQETQYF. CDR3 nucleotide sequence: TGTGCCAGCAGCGTAGGGCTAGAACGTCAAGAGACCCAGTACTTC.

This clone was recorded a few times. The chain employs TRBV18 and TRBJ1-3; 9 bases map to TRBD1. With V trimmed by 6 bases and J by 2 bases, 5 bases remained unmatched. CDR1 and CDR2 from the germline V gene are KGHSH and LQKENI. CDR3 size: 15 residues. The CDR3 DNA follows: TGTGCCAGCTCTTCAGGACAGGGGACTGGAAACACCATATATTTT. Its protein is CASSSGQGTGNTIYF. Looking up the rest from reference TRBV18 and TRBJ1-3 gives the full variable domain: NAGVMQNPRHLVRRRGQEARLRCSPMKGHSHVYWYRQLPEEGLKFMVYLQKENIIDESGMPKERFSAEFPKEGPSILRIQQVVRGDSAAYFCASSSGQGTGNTIYFGEGSWLTVV.

The CDR3, as DNA: TGTGCCAGCAGCCGGACTTTAAACCGACAAGAGACCCAGTACTTC. Translating it yields CASSRTLNRQETQYF. This chain joins TRBV7-7 and TRBJ2-5, with D perhaps matching TRBD2 (5 bases). The CDR3 has 15 amino acids. Trimming left V 5 bases short and J 2 bases short, with 15 bases between. Germline V gives CDR1 SSHAT, CDR2 FNYEAQ (reference sequence).

The chain joins TRBV10-3 to TRBJ1-6, with 7 bases aligning to TRBD1. Trimming took 8 bases from V and 3 from J; bases not matched to a gene: 4. This CDR3 spans 14 amino acids. Germline assignment: CDR1 ENHRY and CDR2 SYGVKD. As DNA, the CDR3 is TGTGCCATCGGACAGGAAAACTATAATTCACCCCTCCACTTT. Its protein product is CAIGQENYNSPLHF.

The V call is TRBV12-3 or TRBV12-4, the J call TRBJ2-3, with 11 bases aligning to TRBD1. V shed 8 bases and J 14 bases; nucleotides not matched to a gene: 6. The CDR3 extends over 11 amino acids. The DNA for the CDR3 is TGTGCCAGCCGGTCGGGACAGGGGGTGTATTTT. Translation gives CASRSGQGVYF.

The V gene is TRBV28, the J gene TRBJ1-6; tentatively, D is TRBD1 (6 bases). V dropped 10 bases and J dropped 0 bases, with 13 bases sitting between them. The CDR3 spans 15 residues. Germline assignment: CDR1 MDHEN and CDR2 SYDVKM. Written as DNA, the CDR3 is TGTGCCACCCGGGACACAAGCTCCTATAATTCACCCCTCCACTTT. It translates to CATRDTSSYNSPLHF.

The V gene is TRBV6-2 or TRBV6-3, the J gene TRBJ1-2; possible D gene TRBD1, 6 bases. The CDR3 has 14 amino acids. V was pared by 2 bases and J by 4 bases, with 11 bases between. The germline CDR1 and CDR2 sequences are MNHEY and SVGEGT. The CDR3 coding sequence is TGTGCCAGCAGTTACCAGGGCAGGGGCTATGGCTACACCTTC. It encodes CASSYQGRGYGYTF.

J is TRBJ1-5 and V is TRBV4-1, with D possibly matching TRBD1 (5 bases). The CDR3 covers 16 residues. The germline gives CDR1 MGHRA, CDR2 YSYEKL. V was shortened by 0 bases and J by 4 bases, with 13 bases between the two germline ends. CDR3 region: CASSQEGGGRNQPQHF. The CDR3 DNA follows: TGCGCCAGCAGCCAAGAGGGGGGAGGAAGAAATCAGCCCCAGCATTTT.

This clone was seen just once. The chain recombines TRBV7-9 with TRBJ2-3; D is uncertain. V lost 6 bases and J 5 bases, leaving 12 bases between the germline ends. The germline V gene encodes CDR1 SEHNR and CDR2 FQNEAQ (reference sequence). The CDR3 totals 13 residues. CDR3 residues: CASRPHIGDTQYF. The CDR3 bases are TGTGCCAGCAGGCCCCACATTGGAGATACGCAGTATTTT.

The CDR3 here is CASSSFTGNTEAFF. The CDR3 DNA is TGTGCCAGCAGCTCGTTCACTGGGAACACTGAAGCTTTCTTT. The J gene is TRBJ1-1, the V gene TRBV7-2; D is unclear. Germline loops: CDR1 SGHTA, CDR2 FQGNSA. CDR3 length: 14 residues. Trimming removed 4 bases at V and 1 base at J, with 10 bases between.

The genes are TRBV4-3 and TRBJ2-3; the D gene is possibly TRBD2 (6 bases). Germline CDR1 LGHNA, CDR2 YSLEER. The V end lost 4 bases, the J end lost 3 bases, and 14 bases lay between the germline ends. This CDR3 spans 15 amino acids. CDR3 sequence: CASSLTLARTDTQYF. The CDR3 DNA reads TGCGCCAGCAGCCTCACCCTAGCGCGAACAGATACGCAGTATTTT.

The V call is TRBV19, the J call TRBJ1-5; 8 bases align to TRBD1. The germline CDR1 and CDR2 sequences are LNHDA and SQIVND (reference sequence). This CDR3 has 16 residues. The ends lost 3 bases at V and 3 bases at J; junction bases unmatched: 7. The CDR3 DNA reads as TGTGCCAGTAGTATTCCCGGACAGGGCCCCAATCAGCCCCAGCATTTT. This sequence encodes CASSIPGQGPNQPQHF.

This sequence joins TRBV4-2 and TRBJ1-2; D ambiguous. The length of the CDR3 is 14 residues. The germline V gene has CDR1 LGHNA and CDR2 YNFKEQ. V was clipped by 0 bases and J by 8 bases, with 13 bases between them. The CDR3 spells CASSQDLDDGGYTF. The CDR3 bases are TGTGCCAGCAGCCAAGATCTAGATGACGGAGGCTACACCTTC.

The chain carries TRBV5-1 and TRBJ1-6; D ambiguous. This CDR3 is 15 amino acids long. The V gene's germline CDR1 is SGHRS and CDR2 YFSETQ. V lost 0 bases to trimming and J lost 8 bases, with 12 bases between them. This CDR3 reads CASSLAQRGYSPLHF. CDR3 bases: TGCGCCAGCAGCTTGGCGCAGCGGGGATATTCACCCCTCCACTTT. Complete variable domain (other parts from reference TRBV5-1 and TRBJ1-6): KAGVTQTPRYLIKTRGQQVTLSCSPISGHRSVSWYQQTPGQGLQFLFEYFSETQRNKGNFPGRFSGRQFSNSRSEMNVSTLELGDSALYLCASSLAQRGYSPLHFGNGTRLTVT.

The CDR3 DNA follows: TGTGCCAGCAGTGAGGAGGCAGGTGCTTGGTTCTTT. Encoded protein: CASSEEAGAWFF. The chain carries TRBV2 and TRBJ1-1; D call uncertain. With 3 bases removed from V and 14 bases from J, the gap between germline ends came to 16 bases. The V gene's germline CDR1 is SNHLY and CDR2 FYNNEI. CDR3 length: 12 residues.

V is TRBV4-1 and J is TRBJ1-4; TRBD1 matches at 9 bases. The CDR3 runs 15 residues. Germline trimming cut 4 bases from V and 5 bases from J; bases unmatched to any gene: 5. CDR1 is MGHRA, CDR2 YSYEKL, per germline. DNA of the CDR3: TGCGCCAGCAGCCCACAACAGGGGGCGAATGAAAAACTGTTTTTT. This translates into CASSPQQGANEKLFF.

This chain links TRBV29-1 with TRBJ1-1; 9 bases match TRBD1. Germline-derived CDR1 and CDR2 are SQVTM and ANQGSEA. The CDR3 length is 13 residues. V shed 6 bases, J shed 1 base, and the junction held 3 bases outside the gene matches. The CDR3 bases are TGCAGCGTGCAGACAGGGGGGAACACTGAAGCTTTCTTT. Amino acid sequence: CSVQTGGNTEAFF.

The chain links TRBV4-2 to TRBJ2-7; tentative D call: TRBD2 (7 bases). The CDR3 is 16 residues long. The V gene lost 0 bases and the J gene lost 4 bases, with 16 bases spanning the gap. Germline V gene lookup returns CDR1 LGHNA and CDR2 YNFKEQ. The CDR3 DNA reads as TGTGCCAGCAGCCAAGATGGAGGGGGGGCGGCGTACGAGCAGTACTTC. This encodes CASSQDGGGAAYEQYF.

V is TRBV6-6 and J is TRBJ1-6, with 7 bases aligning to TRBD1. The CDR3 sequence is 15 residues long. Germline CDR1 reads MNHNY; CDR2 reads SVGAGI (reference sequence). Trimming cost V 7 bases and J 6 bases; bases outside gene matches: 9. The CDR3 DNA reads as TGTGCCAGCACCCACCGGGGACAGACTAATTCACCCCTCCACTTT. Protein: CASTHRGQTNSPLHF.

This chain links TRBV6-5 with TRBJ1-1; D is perhaps TRBD1 (6 bases). This CDR3 is 14 amino acids long. CDR1 is MNHEY and CDR2 is SVGAGI in the germline V gene. V was cut by 6 bases and J by 1 base, with 12 bases left in between. CDR3 protein: CASRYGQSNTEAFF. CDR3 nucleotides: TGTGCCAGCAGATACGGACAGTCGAACACTGAAGCTTTCTTT.

This rearrangement joins TRBV2 to TRBJ1-3; 8 nucleotides match TRBD1. Germline assignment: CDR1 SNHLY and CDR2 FYNNEI. V dropped 3 bases and J dropped 1; count of bases not matched to a gene: 5. There are 16 residues in the CDR3. The CDR3 region is CASSEGRGLSGNTIYF. CDR3 bases: TGTGCCAGCAGTGAGGGCAGGGGGCTATCTGGAAACACCATATATTTT. Complete variable domain (other parts from reference TRBV2 and TRBJ1-3): EPEVTQTPSHQVTQMGQEVILRCVPISNHLYFYWYRQILGQKVEFLVSFYNNEISEKSEIFDDQFSVERPDGSNFTLKIRSTKLEDSAMYFCASSEGRGLSGNTIYFGEGSWLTVV.

The genes are TRBV6-5 and TRBJ2-2; the D is unclear. The CDR3 sequence is 14 residues long. Germline-derived CDR1 and CDR2 are MNHEY and SVGAGI. The V end was cut by 8 bases, the J end by 1 base, with 11 bases between. CDR3 amino acids: CASLQLLNTGELFF. The CDR3 nucleotides are TGTGCCAGCCTACAGTTACTGAACACCGGGGAGCTGTTTTTT.

V usage is TRBV11-3 and J usage is TRBJ1-1; the D gene is possibly TRBD1 (5 bases). V was shortened by 3 bases and J by 1 base, with 15 bases between the two germline ends. CDR1 is SGHNT and CDR2 is YENEEA in the germline V gene. The CDR3 covers 16 residues. This chain's CDR3 is CASSLNLGGKNTEAFF. The CDR3 DNA follows: TGTGCCAGCAGCTTGAACCTTGGGGGGAAGAACACTGAAGCTTTCTTT.

This chain joins TRBV7-2 and TRBJ1-1, with D possibly matching TRBD1 (5 bases). The CDR3 loop spans 13 amino acids. Trimming took off 0 bases at V and 6 bases at J, with 8 bases between the two ends. Germline V gene lookup returns CDR1 SGHTA and CDR2 FQGNSA. The CDR3 nucleotides are TGTGCCAGCAGCTTAGCAACGGGGGCTGAAGCTTTCTTT. As protein: CASSLATGAEAFF.